The 27 T cell receptor beta chains in this list originate from one sample, sequenced in a study of Graves' ophthalmopathy and Graves' hyperthyroidism listed by TCRdb under 2018. The listed sequencing device is Illumina HiSeq 2000. For repertoire sequencing, the TCR beta CDR3 regions were amplified from RNA transcripts. The first round was an RT-PCR using HTBI primers with the Qiagen OneStep RT-PCR kit, and this first round was followed by a second-round multiplex PCR, then size selection and purification. The public reads were quality trimmed at Q25 with fastp and then assembled into clones with MiXCR by TCRdb, keeping productive beta chains. Each CDR3 protein appears once, grouped with its most common genes and DNA. Recorded for this sample are about 620,000 distinct CDR3 sequences; 22% of them occurred a single time. The ten largest make up 7.1% of the sample. The sample was peripheral blood. All receptors derive from a woman aged 18-29 years with stable Graves' hyperthyroidism. Some clones in this sample may be carry-over from other donors' samples. Donor details come from another sample of the same person, matched by shared clones.

This sequence joins TRBV15 and TRBJ1-5, with a weak D call TRBD1 (6 bases). This CDR3 contains 16 residues. V was shortened by 7 bases and J by 3 bases, with 19 bases between the two germline ends. Looked up from germline, CDR1 is LNHNV and CDR2 is YYDKDF (reference sequence). The CDR3 region has the DNA TGTGCCACCAAGAGCGGGGGCGCACACTCCAATCAGCCCCAGCATTTT. It encodes CATKSGGAHSNQPQHF.

This clonotype was detected ten times or more. The genes are TRBV7-9 and TRBJ2-5; D not certain. V lost 4 bases and J 5 bases, leaving 8 bases between the germline ends. The CDR3 is made up of 12 amino acids. The germline gives CDR1 SEHNR, CDR2 FQNEAQ (reference sequence). CDR3 sequence: CASSSTSETQYF. CDR3 nucleotides: TGTGCCAGCAGCTCTACCTCTGAGACCCAGTACTTC.

In this sample, this clonotype turned up many times. The chain employs TRBV27 and TRBJ2-5, with D possibly being TRBD2 (5 bases). This CDR3 spans 16 amino acids. Germline assignment: CDR1 MNHEY and CDR2 SMNVEV (reference sequence). The V end lost 1 base, the J end lost 4 bases, and 16 bases lay between the germline ends. CDR3 coding DNA: TGTGCCAGCAGTTTATTGGTCCGGGGTCTCAGAGAGACCCAGTACTTC. Its translation is CASSLLVRGLRETQYF.

This clonotype was counted ten times or more. The chain employs TRBV30 and TRBJ1-2; D gene unclear. CDR3 length: 11 residues. Germline V lookup: CDR1 GTSNPN, CDR2 SVGIG (reference sequence). Trimming cost V 3 bases and J 5 bases, with 7 bases left between them. Here the CDR3 reads CAWRQNYGYTF. CDR3 nucleotides: TGTGCCTGGAGGCAGAATTATGGCTACACCTTC.

This clonotype was seen many times. V is TRBV6-1 and J is TRBJ1-1; D is unclear. The V and J ends lost 6 bases and 3 bases respectively, with 14 bases between them. Germline loops: CDR1 MNHNS, CDR2 SASEGT. This CDR3 comprises 14 residues. This chain's CDR3 is CASSPSDGDTEAFF. The CDR3 coding sequence is TGTGCCAGCAGCCCCTCGGACGGGGACACTGAAGCTTTCTTT.

This clonotype has only a few counts. The chain combines TRBV11-2 with TRBJ2-5, with TRBD1 matching 9 bases. The ends lost 4 bases at V and 5 bases at J; junction bases unmatched: 8. The V gene's germline CDR1 is SGHAT and CDR2 FQNNGV. The CDR3 has 15 amino acids. CDR3 in DNA: TGTGCCAGCAGCTCCGGACAGGGGAGAGGGGAGACCCAGTACTTC. This gives the protein CASSSGQGRGETQYF.

This clonotype was found many times. The genes are TRBV30 and TRBJ1-1, with TRBD1 matching over 7 bases. The ends lost 3 bases at V and 4 bases at J; junction bases unmatched: 5. Germline V gene sequence: CDR1 GTSNPN, CDR2 SVGIG (reference sequence). The length of the CDR3 is 13 residues. The CDR3: CAWRQGYGTEAFF. CDR3 DNA: TGTGCCTGGAGACAGGGGTACGGCACTGAAGCTTTCTTT. Drawing the rest from reference TRBV30 and TRBJ1-1, the complete variable domain is SQTIHQWPATLVQPVGSPLSLECTVEGTSNPNLYWYRQAAGRGLQLLFYSVGIGQISSEVPQNLSASRPQDRQFILSSKKLLLSDSGFYLCAWRQGYGTEAFFGQGTRLTVV.

The CDR3 nucleotides read TGTGCCAGCAGTAGGGGCATGCAGGGGTCCCCTGGAAACACCATATATTTT. Translated, it gives CASSRGMQGSPGNTIYF. The V call is TRBV6-1, the J call TRBJ1-3; D is perhaps TRBD1 (6 bases). The CDR3 consists of 17 residues. V lost 5 bases, J lost 2 bases, and 19 bases lay in between. Germline V gene sequence: CDR1 MNHNS, CDR2 SASEGT.

The J gene is TRBJ2-7, the V gene TRBV20-1; TRBD2 matches 11 bases. Germline assignment: CDR1 DFQATT and CDR2 SNEGSKA (reference sequence). The CDR3 totals 14 residues. Germline trimming cut 2 bases from V and 6 bases from J; bases unmatched to any gene: 6. Written as DNA, the CDR3 is TGCAGTGCTAGATATTTACTAGCGGGGGTCGAGCAGTACTTC. It yields the protein CSARYLLAGVEQYF.

The sample holds many counts of this clonotype. The chain has TRBV28 and TRBJ2-7; tentative D call: TRBD1 (6 bases). V lost 6 bases and J lost 1, with 16 bases in between. The germline gives CDR1 MDHEN, CDR2 SYDVKM. The CDR3 totals 15 residues. The CDR3 loop is CASRTQGLLSYEQYF. The CDR3 DNA follows: TGTGCCAGCAGAACACAGGGCCTCCTTTCCTACGAGCAGTACTTC.

This clonotype was seen many times. This chain joins TRBV29-1 and TRBJ2-5, with TRBD2 identical over 9 bases. Germline V gene sequence: CDR1 SQVTM, CDR2 ANQGSEA. This CDR3 is built from 13 residues. CDR3 sequence: CSGGGGAGETQYF. The CDR3 DNA reads TGCAGTGGGGGCGGGGGGGCCGGAGAGACCCAGTACTTC. The variable domain in full, completed from reference TRBV29-1 and TRBJ2-5, reads SAVISQKPSRDICQRGTSLTIQCQVDSQVTMMFWYRQQPGQSLTLIATANQGSEATYESGFVIDKFPISRPNLTFSTLTVSNMSPEDSSIYLCSGGGGAGETQYFGPGTRLLVL.

Only a few counts were recorded for this clonotype. The V gene is TRBV12-3 or TRBV12-4, the J gene TRBJ1-1; no clear D. V was trimmed by 6 bases and J by 1 base, leaving 21 bases between them. The CDR3 totals 17 residues. CDR3 in DNA: TGTGCCAGCAGCTACCCCCGAGGACGTTCCCCGAACACTGAAGCTTTCTTT. Translated, it gives CASSYPRGRSPNTEAFF.

This clonotype was picked up many times. J is TRBJ2-7 and V is TRBV6-5; 9 bases line up with TRBD1. With V trimmed by 0 bases and J by 4 bases, 4 bases remained unmatched. This CDR3 is built from 15 residues. Germline loops: CDR1 MNHEY, CDR2 SVGAGI. CDR3: CASSYSTGQGYEQYF. The DNA of the CDR3 is TGTGCCAGCAGTTACTCGACGGGACAGGGTTACGAGCAGTACTTC.

This clonotype was observed many times. The rearrangement joins TRBV25-1 to TRBJ1-2; D not resolved. The CDR3 has 13 residues. The V end was cut by 0 bases, the J end by 7 bases, with 9 bases between. Germline CDR1 is MGHDK and CDR2 is SYGVNS. CDR3: CASSEYVWGGYTF. As DNA, the CDR3 is TGTGCCAGCAGTGAATATGTTTGGGGTGGCTACACCTTC.

In its sample, this clonotype was seen many times. The chain combines TRBV6-5 with TRBJ2-7; D may be TRBD1 (6 bases). Germline assignment: CDR1 MNHEY and CDR2 SVGAGI. This CDR3 comprises 14 residues. V was pared by 2 bases and J by 7 bases, with 15 bases between. This chain's CDR3 is CASSYGPRGEEQYF. CDR3 nucleotides: TGTGCCAGCAGTTACGGGCCCAGGGGAGAAGAGCAGTACTTC.

This clonotype was seen repeatedly, ten times or more. The chain links TRBV12-3 or TRBV12-4 to TRBJ2-2, with D possibly TRBD1 on 6 matching bases. This CDR3 spans 15 amino acids. The V end lost 3 bases, the J end lost 0 bases, and 8 bases lay between the germline ends. The CDR3 DNA is TGTGCCAGCAGTTTTGGACAGACGAACACCGGGGAGCTGTTTTTT. It is translated as CASSFGQTNTGELFF.

This clonotype was observed many times. Compared with germline, one end of the junction differs, possibly owing to a read error. This chain uses TRBV6-1 with TRBJ1-5, with D possibly being TRBD1 (6 bases). This CDR3 has 14 amino acids. In germline, CDR1 is MNHNS, CDR2 SASEGT. The CDR3 nucleotides are TGTGCCAGCAAGGGGGAGGGAAAAAATCAGCCCCGGCATTTT. As protein: CASKGEGKNQPRHF.

This clonotype was seen repeatedly, ten times or more. This chain joins TRBV19 and TRBJ2-5; 9 nucleotides align to TRBD1. CDR1 is LNHDA and CDR2 is SQIVND in the germline V gene (reference sequence). CDR3 size: 15 residues. J gave up 4 bases and V 3 bases, and 6 bases lay outside the gene matches. The DNA of the CDR3 is TGTGCCAGTAGTATCCCCGGACAGGGGCTAGAGACCCAGTACTTC. Protein sequence: CASSIPGQGLETQYF.

This clonotype was recorded many times. The chain links TRBV7-8 to TRBJ2-7, with D maybe TRBD2 (6 bases). Trimming stripped 5 bases from V and 6 bases from J, with 23 bases between. CDR1 and CDR2 (germline): SGHVS, FQNEAQ. There are 16 residues in the CDR3. DNA for the CDR3: TGTGCCAGCAGCCCCGGGGGTAGATCCGCTCGGGGCGAGCAGTACTTC. It is translated as CASSPGGRSARGEQYF.

This clonotype was counted at least ten times. The chain combines TRBV7-2 with TRBJ2-7, with D perhaps being TRBD1 or TRBD2 (5 bases each). Trimming cost V 4 bases and J 7 bases, with 11 bases left between them. CDR1 and CDR2 (germline): SGHTA, FQGNSA. This CDR3 is 12 amino acids long. The CDR3, as DNA: TGTGCCAGCAGCTACTTGGGGGTAGAGCAGTACTTC. Amino acid sequence: CASSYLGVEQYF.

The V gene is TRBV12-3 or TRBV12-4, the J gene TRBJ1-2; D perhaps matches TRBD1 (5 bases). V was clipped by 6 bases and J by 0 bases, with 14 bases between them. The CDR3 runs to 15 residues. CDR3: CASRELRETNYGYTF. The CDR3 DNA reads as TGTGCCAGCAGGGAACTCAGGGAAACTAACTATGGCTACACCTTC.

This clonotype was counted at least ten times. V and J are TRBV14 and TRBJ1-1; D is uncertain. CDR1 and CDR2 from the germline V gene are SGHDN and FVKESK. The CDR3 loop spans 13 amino acids. V was cut by 0 bases and J by 6 bases, with 8 bases left in between. The CDR3 coding sequence is TGTGCCAGCAGCCAAGAGGCCCGGGCTGAAGCTTTCTTT. Its protein is CASSQEARAEAFF.

CDR3 bases: TGTGCCAGCAGTTACCCGCGAGGGCAGCAGTACTTC. Translation gives CASSYPRGQQYF. The J gene is TRBJ2-7, the V gene TRBV6-2 or TRBV6-3, with D possibly being TRBD2 (5 bases). Between the trimmed V and J ends, which lost 2 bases and 8 bases, there was a span of 10 bases. The CDR3 contains 12 residues. CDR1 MNHEY and CDR2 SVGEGT come from the germline V gene.

The chain combines TRBV10-1 with TRBJ1-5, with TRBD1 matching over 7 bases. This CDR3 comprises 19 residues. Germline V gives CDR1 WNHNN, CDR2 SYGVQD (reference sequence). The V and J ends lost 7 bases and 2 bases, in that order; junction bases with no gene match: 20. As DNA, the CDR3 is TGCGCCAGCAATACCGAACCCCCAACACAAACAGGGGGCAATCAGCCCCAGCATTTT. Its protein product is CASNTEPPTQTGGNQPQHF.

The J gene is TRBJ1-1, the V gene TRBV6-1, with D unclear. CDR3 length: 16 residues. V lost 6 bases and J lost 11, with 28 bases in between. Germline V gene lookup returns CDR1 MNHNS and CDR2 SASEGT. The CDR3 spells CASSVALLGGSFDAFF. The CDR3 nucleotides read TGTGCCAGCAGCGTAGCCCTACTGGGAGGATCGTTTGATGCTTTCTTT.

This clonotype was counted between two and nine times. The chain carries TRBV29-1 and TRBJ1-2; 9 bases are a match to TRBD1. Germline CDR1 is SQVTM and CDR2 is ANQGSEA. V was clipped by 2 bases and J by 8 bases; unmatched bases: 6. The CDR3 extends over 13 amino acids. CDR3 amino acids: CSVECGQGRGYTF. The CDR3 DNA reads TGCAGCGTTGAATGTGGACAGGGGCGAGGCTACACCTTC.

The chain combines TRBV18 with TRBJ2-7, with 10 positions matching TRBD2. Per the germline V gene, CDR1 is KGHSH and CDR2 is LQKENI. This CDR3 contains 19 residues. The trim removed 2 bases at V and 1 base at J, leaving 14 bases unmatched. The CDR3 nucleotides are TGTGCCAGCTCACCATTTTCCACTAGCGGGACATTGGTGTCCTACGAGCAGTACTTC. It specifies CASSPFSTSGTLVSYEQYF. Based on the CDR3 plus reference TRBV18 and TRBJ2-7, the full variable domain is NAGVMQNPRHLVRRRGQEARLRCSPMKGHSHVYWYRQLPEEGLKFMVYLQKENIIDESGMPKERFSAEFPKEGPSILRIQQVVRGDSAAYFCASSPFSTSGTLVSYEQYFGPGTRLTVT.